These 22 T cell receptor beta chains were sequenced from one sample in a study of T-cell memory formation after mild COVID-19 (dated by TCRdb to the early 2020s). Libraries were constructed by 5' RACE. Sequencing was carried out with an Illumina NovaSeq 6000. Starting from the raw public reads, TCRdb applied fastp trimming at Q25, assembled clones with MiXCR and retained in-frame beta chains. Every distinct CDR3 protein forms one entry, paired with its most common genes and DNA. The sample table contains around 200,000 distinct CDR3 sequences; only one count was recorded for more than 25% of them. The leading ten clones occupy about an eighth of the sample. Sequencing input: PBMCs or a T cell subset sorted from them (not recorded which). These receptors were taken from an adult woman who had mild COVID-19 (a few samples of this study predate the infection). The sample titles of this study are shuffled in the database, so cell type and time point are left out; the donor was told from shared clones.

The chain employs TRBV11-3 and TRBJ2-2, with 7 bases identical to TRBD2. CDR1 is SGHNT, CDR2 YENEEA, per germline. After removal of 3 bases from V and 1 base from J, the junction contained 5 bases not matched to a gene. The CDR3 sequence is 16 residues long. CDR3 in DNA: TGTGCCAGCAGCTTTGACGGGGGGAGGAACACCGGGGAGCTGTTTTTT. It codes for CASSFDGGRNTGELFF.

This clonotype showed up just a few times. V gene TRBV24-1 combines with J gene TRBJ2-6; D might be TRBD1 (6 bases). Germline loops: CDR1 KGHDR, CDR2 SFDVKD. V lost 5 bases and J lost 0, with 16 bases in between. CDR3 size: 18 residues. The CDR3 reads CATSGTGLGPSGANVLTF. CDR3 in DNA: TGTGCCACCAGTGGAACAGGGTTAGGGCCCTCTGGGGCCAACGTCCTGACTTTC.

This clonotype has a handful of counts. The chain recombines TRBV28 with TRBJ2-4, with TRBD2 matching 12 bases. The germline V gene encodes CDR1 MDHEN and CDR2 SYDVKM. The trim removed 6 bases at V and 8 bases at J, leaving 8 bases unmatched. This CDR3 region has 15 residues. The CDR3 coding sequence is TGTGCCAGCAGCCCAGCCCTAGCGGGAGGGGACATTCAGTACTTC. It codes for CASSPALAGGDIQYF.

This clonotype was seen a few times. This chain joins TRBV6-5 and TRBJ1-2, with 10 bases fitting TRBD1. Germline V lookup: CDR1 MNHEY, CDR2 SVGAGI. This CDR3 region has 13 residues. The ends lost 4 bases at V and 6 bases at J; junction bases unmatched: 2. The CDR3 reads CASSWGQGNGYTF. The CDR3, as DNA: TGTGCCAGCAGTTGGGGACAGGGGAATGGCTACACCTTC.

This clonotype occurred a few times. The CDR3 region has the DNA TGCAGTGCCACCTCCCCGAGGGGAACCTACGAGCAGTACTTC. Its translation: CSATSPRGTYEQYF. The chain links TRBV20-1 to TRBJ2-7, with D perhaps assigned TRBD1 or TRBD2 (5 bases each). CDR3 length: 14 amino acids. Germline-derived CDR1 and CDR2 are DFQATT and SNEGSKA (reference sequence). V lost 6 bases, J lost 2 bases, and 17 bases lay in between.

As DNA, the CDR3 is TGTGCCAGCAGCGCGAAACAAAGGAGGGGTGCTGAAGATACGCAGTATTTT. Its protein is CASSAKQRRGAEDTQYF. This chain joins TRBV9 and TRBJ2-3; D possibly corresponds to TRBD2 (6 bases). The CDR3 is 17 amino acids. Trimming cost V 3 bases and J 5 bases, with 22 bases left between them. CDR1 and CDR2 from the germline V gene are SGDLS and YYNGEE.

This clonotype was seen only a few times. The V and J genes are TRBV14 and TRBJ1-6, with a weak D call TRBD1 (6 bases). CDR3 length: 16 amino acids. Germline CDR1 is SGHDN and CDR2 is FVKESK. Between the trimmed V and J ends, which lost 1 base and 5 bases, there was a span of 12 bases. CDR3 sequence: CASSQGPGAHNSPLHF. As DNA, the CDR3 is TGTGCCAGCAGCCAAGGTCCAGGGGCACATAATTCACCCCTCCACTTT.

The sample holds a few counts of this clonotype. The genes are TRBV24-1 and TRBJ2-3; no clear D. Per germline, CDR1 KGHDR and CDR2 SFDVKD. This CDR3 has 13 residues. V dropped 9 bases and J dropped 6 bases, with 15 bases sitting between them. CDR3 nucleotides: TGTGCCACCTCTCCCCCTTTCCCGGATACGCAGTATTTT. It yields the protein CATSPPFPDTQYF.

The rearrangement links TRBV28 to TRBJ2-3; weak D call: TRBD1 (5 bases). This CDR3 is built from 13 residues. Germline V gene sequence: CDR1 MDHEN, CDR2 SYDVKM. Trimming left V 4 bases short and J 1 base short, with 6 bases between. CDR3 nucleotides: TGTGCCAGCAGTTGGGGCGGCACAGATACGCAGTATTTT. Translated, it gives CASSWGGTDTQYF.

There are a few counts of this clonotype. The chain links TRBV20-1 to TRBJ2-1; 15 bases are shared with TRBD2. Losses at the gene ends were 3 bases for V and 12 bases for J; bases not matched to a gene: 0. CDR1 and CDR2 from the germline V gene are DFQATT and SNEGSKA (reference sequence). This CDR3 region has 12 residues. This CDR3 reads CSARGLAGGQFF. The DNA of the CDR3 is TGCAGTGCTAGGGGACTAGCGGGGGGGCAGTTCTTC.

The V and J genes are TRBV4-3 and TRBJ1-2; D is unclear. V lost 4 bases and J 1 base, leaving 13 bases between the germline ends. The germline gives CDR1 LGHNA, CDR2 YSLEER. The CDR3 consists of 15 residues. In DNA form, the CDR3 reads TGCGCCAGCAGCCCGGGGTCCTCTCTTAACTATGGCTACACCTTC. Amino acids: CASSPGSSLNYGYTF.

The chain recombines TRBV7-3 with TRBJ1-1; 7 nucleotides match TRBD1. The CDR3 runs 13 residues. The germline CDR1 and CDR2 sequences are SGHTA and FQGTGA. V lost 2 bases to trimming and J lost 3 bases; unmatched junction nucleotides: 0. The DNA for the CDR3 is TGTGCCAGCAGCTTAGACAGGGACACTGAAGCTTTCTTT. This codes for CASSLDRDTEAFF.

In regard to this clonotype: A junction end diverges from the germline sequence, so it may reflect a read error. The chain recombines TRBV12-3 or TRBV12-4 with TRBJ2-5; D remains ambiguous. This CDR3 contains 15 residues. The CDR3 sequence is CASRLDRAFQETQYF. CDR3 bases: TGTGCCAGCAGGTTAGACCGGGCCTTTCAAGAGACCCAGTACTTC.

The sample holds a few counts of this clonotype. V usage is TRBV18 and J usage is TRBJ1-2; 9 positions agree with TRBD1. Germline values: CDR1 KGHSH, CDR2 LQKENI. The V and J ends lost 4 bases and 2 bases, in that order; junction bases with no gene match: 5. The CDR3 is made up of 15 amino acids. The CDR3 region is CASSHSGQGNYGYTF. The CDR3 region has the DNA TGTGCCAGCTCACATTCCGGACAGGGGAACTATGGCTACACCTTC. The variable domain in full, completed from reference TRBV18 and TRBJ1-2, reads NAGVMQNPRHLVRRRGQEARLRCSPMKGHSHVYWYRQLPEEGLKFMVYLQKENIIDESGMPKERFSAEFPKEGPSILRIQQVVRGDSAAYFCASSHSGQGNYGYTFGSGTRLTVV.

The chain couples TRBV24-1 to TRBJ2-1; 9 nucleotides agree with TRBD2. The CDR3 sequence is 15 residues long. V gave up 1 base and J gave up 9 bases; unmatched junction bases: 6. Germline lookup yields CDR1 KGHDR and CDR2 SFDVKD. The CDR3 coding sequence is TGTGCCACCAGTGATTTCGGCGGGAGGGGGTTTGAGCAGTTCTTC. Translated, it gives CATSDFGGRGFEQFF.

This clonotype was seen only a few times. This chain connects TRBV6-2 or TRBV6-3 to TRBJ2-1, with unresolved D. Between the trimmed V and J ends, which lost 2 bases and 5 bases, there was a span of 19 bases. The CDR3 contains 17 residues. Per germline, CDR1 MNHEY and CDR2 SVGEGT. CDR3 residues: CASSYTLRAITNNEQFF. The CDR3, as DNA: TGTGCCAGCAGTTACACCCTCCGGGCGATAACTAACAATGAGCAGTTCTTC.

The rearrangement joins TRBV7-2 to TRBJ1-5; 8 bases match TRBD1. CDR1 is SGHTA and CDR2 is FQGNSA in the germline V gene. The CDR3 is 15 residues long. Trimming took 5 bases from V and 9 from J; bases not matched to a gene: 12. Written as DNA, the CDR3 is TGTGCCAGCAGCCACTCGGGACAGGCGTCGCGGCCCCAGCATTTT. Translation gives CASSHSGQASRPQHF.

The CDR3 nucleotides read TGCAGCGGGTGGGGCTACGAGACCCAGTACTTC. This encodes CSGWGYETQYF. The chain couples TRBV29-1 to TRBJ2-5, with D maybe TRBD1 (5 bases). CDR1 and CDR2 from the germline V gene are SQVTM and ANQGSEA. CDR3 length: 11 amino acids. Trimming took off 7 bases at V and 5 bases at J, with 11 bases between the two ends. The whole variable domain, remainder taken from reference TRBV29-1 and TRBJ2-5, is SAVISQKPSRDICQRGTSLTIQCQVDSQVTMMFWYRQQPGQSLTLIATANQGSEATYESGFVIDKFPISRPNLTFSTLTVSNMSPEDSSIYLCSGWGYETQYFGPGTRLLVL.

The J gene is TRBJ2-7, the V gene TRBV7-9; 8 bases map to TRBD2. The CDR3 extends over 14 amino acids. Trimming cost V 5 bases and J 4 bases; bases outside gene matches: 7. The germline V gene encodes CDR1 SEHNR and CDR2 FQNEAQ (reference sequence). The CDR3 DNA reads TGTGCCAGCAGCCGTACCGGGGGGGGTTACGAGCAGTACTTC. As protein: CASSRTGGGYEQYF.

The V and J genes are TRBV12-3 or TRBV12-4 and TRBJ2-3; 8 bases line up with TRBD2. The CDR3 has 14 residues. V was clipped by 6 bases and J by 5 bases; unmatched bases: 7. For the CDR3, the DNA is TGTGCCAGCAGACCGGGGGGGGTTCAAGATACGCAGTATTTT. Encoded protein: CASRPGGVQDTQYF.

CDR3 loop: CAGNPGLAGEGYNEQFF. The CDR3 DNA is TGTGCCGGTAACCCCGGACTAGCGGGAGAAGGTTACAATGAGCAGTTCTTC. The genes are TRBV6-2 or TRBV6-3 and TRBJ2-1; 13 bases match TRBD2. The junction had 14 bases not matched to a gene; V was cut back by 11 bases and J by 4 bases. Germline-derived CDR1 and CDR2 are MNHEY and SVGEGT. The CDR3 has 17 amino acids.

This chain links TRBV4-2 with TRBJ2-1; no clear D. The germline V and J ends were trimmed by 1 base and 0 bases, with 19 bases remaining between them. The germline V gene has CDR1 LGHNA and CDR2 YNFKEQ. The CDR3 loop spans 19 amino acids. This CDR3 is CASSQVSGLRPSSYNEQFF. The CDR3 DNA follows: TGTGCCAGCAGCCAAGTGTCTGGGTTGAGGCCGAGCTCCTACAATGAGCAGTTCTTC.